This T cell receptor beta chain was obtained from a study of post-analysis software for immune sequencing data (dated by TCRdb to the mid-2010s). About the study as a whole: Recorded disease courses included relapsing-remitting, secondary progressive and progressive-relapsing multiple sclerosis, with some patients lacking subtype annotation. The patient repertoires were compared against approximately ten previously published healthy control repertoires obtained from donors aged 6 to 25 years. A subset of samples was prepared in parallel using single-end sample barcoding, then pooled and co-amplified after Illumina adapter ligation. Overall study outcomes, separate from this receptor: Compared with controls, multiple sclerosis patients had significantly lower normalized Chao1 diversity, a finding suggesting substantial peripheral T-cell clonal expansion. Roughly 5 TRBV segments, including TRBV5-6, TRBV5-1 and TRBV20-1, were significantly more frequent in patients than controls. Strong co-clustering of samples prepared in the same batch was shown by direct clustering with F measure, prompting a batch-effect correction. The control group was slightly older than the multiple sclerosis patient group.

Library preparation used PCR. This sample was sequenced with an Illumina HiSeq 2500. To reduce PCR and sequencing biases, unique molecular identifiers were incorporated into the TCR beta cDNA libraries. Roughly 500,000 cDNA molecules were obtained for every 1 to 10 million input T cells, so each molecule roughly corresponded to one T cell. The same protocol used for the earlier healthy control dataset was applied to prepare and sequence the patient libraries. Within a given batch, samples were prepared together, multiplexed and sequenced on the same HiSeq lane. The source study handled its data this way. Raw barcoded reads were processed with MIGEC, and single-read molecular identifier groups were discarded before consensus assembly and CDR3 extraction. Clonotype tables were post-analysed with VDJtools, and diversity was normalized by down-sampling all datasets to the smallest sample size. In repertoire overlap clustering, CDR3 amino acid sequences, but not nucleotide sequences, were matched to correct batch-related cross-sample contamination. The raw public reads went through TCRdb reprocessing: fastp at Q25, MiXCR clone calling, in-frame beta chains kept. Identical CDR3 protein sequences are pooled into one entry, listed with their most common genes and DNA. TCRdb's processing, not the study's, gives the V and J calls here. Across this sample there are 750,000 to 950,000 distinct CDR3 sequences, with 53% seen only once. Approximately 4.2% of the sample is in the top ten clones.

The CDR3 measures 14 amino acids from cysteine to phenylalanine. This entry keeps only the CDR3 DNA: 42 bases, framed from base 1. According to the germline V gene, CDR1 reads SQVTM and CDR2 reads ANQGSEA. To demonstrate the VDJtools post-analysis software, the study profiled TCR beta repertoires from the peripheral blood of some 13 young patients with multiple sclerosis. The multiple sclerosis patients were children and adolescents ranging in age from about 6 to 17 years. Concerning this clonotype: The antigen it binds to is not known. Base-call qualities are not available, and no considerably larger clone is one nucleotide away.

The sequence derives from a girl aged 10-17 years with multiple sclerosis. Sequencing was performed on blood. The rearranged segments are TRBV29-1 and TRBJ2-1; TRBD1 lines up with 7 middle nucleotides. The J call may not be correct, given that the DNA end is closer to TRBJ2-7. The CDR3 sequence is CSVATLGQRAEQYF. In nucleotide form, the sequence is TGCAGCGTCGCAACCCTGGGACAGAGGGCCGAGCAGTACTTC.